These 27 T cell receptor beta chains originate from one sample sequenced in a study of beta chain features in type 1 diabetes. Findings and limits, study-wide: All four CD4+ subsets of Type 1 diabetes patients contained TCRB CDR3s that were moderately but significantly shorter.

Antigen specificity for these receptors is unknown. The whole isolated RNA underwent reverse transcription, so sequencing captured expressed TCRB transcripts. TCRdb keeps only in-frame clones here, not all; method: immunoSEQ multiplex PCR. The repertoire holds some 63,000 clones, roughly half seen once, with 0.7% in the top ten. Sequenced material: central memory CD4+ T cells from blood. These receptor sequences come from a man aged 25 to 40 with type 1 diabetes.

The CDR3 bases are TGTGCCAGTAGTATAGATTCTCTGGGACTAGCGGGGAACAATGAGCAGTTCTTC. Its protein is CASSIDSLGLAGNNEQFF. The chain employs TRBV19 and TRBJ2-1; TRBD2 matches at 13 bases. V shed 0 bases, J shed 5 bases, and the junction held 7 bases outside the gene matches. Germline V gives CDR1 LNHDA, CDR2 SQIVND (reference sequence). CDR3 size: 18 residues.

The rearrangement uses TRBV30 and TRBJ2-1; D is possibly TRBD2 (7 bases). Germline V lookup: CDR1 GTSNPN, CDR2 SVGIG (reference sequence). CDR3 length equals 13 residues. Between the trimmed V and J ends, which lost 3 bases and 2 bases, there was a span of 8 bases. In DNA form, the CDR3 reads TGTGCCTGGAGCGGGGGGCCCTACAATGAGCAGTTCTTC. It is translated as CAWSGGPYNEQFF.

The chain has TRBV9 and TRBJ1-2; D is unclear. The CDR3 loop spans 13 amino acids. V was pared by 0 bases and J by 4 bases, with 7 bases between. Germline values: CDR1 SGDLS, CDR2 YYNGEE. CDR3 bases: TGTGCCAGCAGCGTAGCGGCGGGCTATGGCTACACCTTC. It is translated as CASSVAAGYGYTF. The full variable domain, completed using reference TRBV9 and TRBJ1-2, is DSGVTQTPKHLITATGQRVTLRCSPRSGDLSVYWYQQSLDQGLQFLIQYYNGEERAKGNILERFSAQQFPDLHSELNLSSLELGDSALYFCASSVAAGYGYTFGSGTRLTVV.

J is TRBJ2-2 and V is TRBV14; 8 bases are a match to TRBD1. The CDR3 covers 16 residues. The germline gives CDR1 SGHDN, CDR2 FVKESK. The V gene end was trimmed by 5 bases and the J gene end by 4 bases; junction bases not matched to a gene: 9. DNA of the CDR3: TGTGCCAGCAGCTTCTGGACAGGGCCCTCCACCGGGGAGCTGTTTTTT. Its translation: CASSFWTGPSTGELFF.

The CDR3 loop is CASQTGGPPVNEQFF. The CDR3 nucleotides are TGTGCCAGCCAGACAGGGGGGCCCCCTGTCAATGAGCAGTTCTTC. This sequence joins TRBV28 and TRBJ2-1; 9 bases are shared with TRBD1. The V segment lost 8 bases and the J segment 6 bases; nucleotides outside the gene matches: 11. The CDR3 length is 15 residues. The V gene's germline CDR1 is MDHEN and CDR2 SYDVKM.

The rearrangement joins TRBV11-3 to TRBJ2-1, with TRBD1 matching over 7 bases. Trimming took 0 bases from V and 3 from J; bases not matched to a gene: 2. The CDR3 is made up of 15 amino acids. Germline V lookup: CDR1 SGHNT, CDR2 YENEEA. The CDR3 protein is CASSLETGIYNEQFF. The DNA for the CDR3 is TGTGCCAGCAGCTTAGAGACAGGGATCTACAATGAGCAGTTCTTC.

The chain couples TRBV18 to TRBJ2-7, with TRBD1 matching 12 bases. Germline-derived CDR1 and CDR2 are KGHSH and LQKENI. With V trimmed by 3 bases and J by 3 bases, 3 bases remained unmatched. The CDR3 length is 15 residues. CDR3 DNA: TGTGCCAGCTCACCGGGACAGGGGGCCCACTACGAGCAGTACTTC. Protein sequence: CASSPGQGAHYEQYF.

This clone has more than one count but fewer than ten. This rearrangement joins TRBV9 to TRBJ2-2, with a possible D match to TRBD2 (5 bases). CDR3 length: 14 amino acids. V lost 5 bases to trimming and J lost 2 bases, with 10 bases between them. Germline V gives CDR1 SGDLS, CDR2 YYNGEE. CDR3 loop: CASRVLENTGELFF. The CDR3 DNA sequence: TGTGCCAGCAGAGTACTAGAAAACACCGGGGAGCTGTTTTTT.

This clone came up a few times. The V gene is TRBV7-2, the J gene TRBJ1-1, with 9 bases fitting TRBD1. Per germline, CDR1 SGHTA and CDR2 FQGNSA. V lost 5 bases, J lost 7 bases, and 8 bases stayed unmatched. This CDR3 region has 14 residues. In nucleotides, the CDR3 is TGTGCCAGCAGCCGGACAGGGGTACAGTTTGAAGCTTTCTTT. Translating gives CASSRTGVQFEAFF.

This clone was observed a few times. The chain uses TRBV18 and TRBJ1-6; perhaps TRBD1 as D (5 bases). This CDR3 spans 15 amino acids. V was clipped by 1 base and J by 8 bases, with 12 bases between them. Germline assignment: CDR1 KGHSH and CDR2 LQKENI. CDR3 region: CASSPQGQGHSPLHF. The CDR3 DNA is TGTGCCAGCTCACCACAAGGCCAGGGCCATTCACCCCTCCACTTT.

The sample holds a few counts of this clone. The V gene is TRBV12-5, the J gene TRBJ1-2, with 9 bases aligning to TRBD1. The CDR3 length is 18 residues. Germline V gene data show CDR1 as LGHNT and CDR2 as FRNRAP. The V gene end was trimmed by 0 bases and the J gene end by 3 bases; junction bases not matched to a gene: 11. This chain's CDR3 is CASGLVLRGTGPHYGYTF. DNA of the CDR3: TGTGCTAGTGGTTTGGTACTCCGCGGGACAGGGCCCCACTATGGCTACACCTTC. Full variable domain (remainder filled in from reference TRBV12-5 and TRBJ1-2): DARVTQTPRHKVTEMGQEVTMRCQPILGHNTVFWYRQTMMQGLELLAYFRNRAPLDDSGMPKDRFSAEMPDATLATLKIQPSEPRDSAVYFCASGLVLRGTGPHYGYTFGSGTRLTVV.

V and J are TRBV6-1 and TRBJ1-1; 10 bases match TRBD1. The CDR3 contains 14 residues. Germline V gene lookup returns CDR1 MNHNS and CDR2 SASEGT. Trimming removed 6 bases from V and 1 base from J; junction bases left unmatched: 2. The CDR3 DNA reads as TGTGCCAGCAGGGGACAGGGGAGGAACACTGAAGCTTTCTTT. Translation gives CASRGQGRNTEAFF.

This clone occurred a few times. The chain has TRBV6-1 and TRBJ2-1; 11 bases are a match to TRBD2. The germline V gene encodes CDR1 MNHNS and CDR2 SASEGT. The CDR3 is 14 residues long. After removal of 11 bases from V and 4 bases from J, the junction contained 7 bases not matched to a gene. Here the CDR3 reads CASSGLAVYNEQFF. The CDR3 nucleotides are TGTGCCTCTTCGGGACTAGCGGTTTACAATGAGCAGTTCTTC.

The CDR3 protein is CAISSQGTETDTQYF. CDR3 coding DNA: TGTGCCATCAGCTCACAGGGTACGGAGACAGATACGCAGTATTTT. The genes are TRBV10-3 and TRBJ2-3, with D tentatively TRBD1 (6 bases). Per the germline V gene, CDR1 is ENHRY and CDR2 is SYGVKD. Trimming shortened V by 6 bases and J by 3 bases, and 16 bases separated the two germline ends. This CDR3 is built from 15 residues.

The chain is built from TRBV6-1 and TRBJ1-1; D is uncertain. From germline, CDR1 is MNHNS and CDR2 SASEGT. The CDR3 length is 14 residues. V was cut by 7 bases and J by 4 bases, with 16 bases left in between. The CDR3 DNA is TGTGCCAGCATCGTTCAAGGTACGGGCACTGAAGCTTTCTTT. Protein: CASIVQGTGTEAFF.

This clone was detected a few times. This chain links TRBV30 with TRBJ1-2; D is undetermined. In germline, CDR1 is GTSNPN, CDR2 SVGIG (reference sequence). This CDR3 is built from 13 residues. Trimming cost V 3 bases and J 6 bases, with 14 bases left between them. The CDR3 sequence is CAWRLPSVNGYTF. The CDR3, as DNA: TGTGCCTGGAGGCTCCCGTCGGTAAATGGCTACACCTTC.

The table lists this clone with a few counts. Other nucleotide sequences in the sample specify the same CDR3. The CDR3: CASSLVSGSYNEQFF. The CDR3 DNA sequence: TGCGCCAGCAGCTTGGTCAGCGGGAGTTACAATGAGCAGTTCTTC. The chain carries TRBV5-1 and TRBJ2-1; 8 bases are shared with TRBD2. CDR1 and CDR2 (germline): SGHRS, YFSETQ. V was pared by 0 bases and J by 4 bases, with 3 bases of the junction left unmatched. The CDR3 is made up of 15 amino acids. Filled out from reference TRBV5-1 and TRBJ2-1, the complete variable domain reads KAGVTQTPRYLIKTRGQQVTLSCSPISGHRSVSWYQQTPGQGLQFLFEYFSETQRNKGNFPGRFSGRQFSNSRSEMNVSTLELGDSALYLCASSLVSGSYNEQFFGPGTRLTVL.

Only one count was recorded for this clone. The genes are TRBV18 and TRBJ2-1, with TRBD2 identical over 13 bases. Trimming removed 0 bases from V and 5 bases from J; junction bases left unmatched: 13. The germline V gene encodes CDR1 KGHSH and CDR2 LQKENI. CDR3 length: 20 residues. CDR3: CASSPPTGGLAGINNNEQFF. For the CDR3, the DNA is TGTGCCAGCTCACCACCAACGGGGGGACTAGCGGGAATTAACAACAATGAGCAGTTCTTC. Based on the CDR3 plus reference TRBV18 and TRBJ2-1, the full variable domain is NAGVMQNPRHLVRRRGQEARLRCSPMKGHSHVYWYRQLPEEGLKFMVYLQKENIIDESGMPKERFSAEFPKEGPSILRIQQVVRGDSAAYFCASSPPTGGLAGINNNEQFFGPGTRLTVL.

J is TRBJ2-1 and V is TRBV5-5; weak D call: TRBD2 (7 bases). Trimming stripped 1 base from V and 9 bases from J, with 17 bases between. This CDR3 contains 15 residues. Looked up from germline, CDR1 is SGHKS and CDR2 is YYEKEE (reference sequence). This CDR3 reads CASSLLGGGALEQFF. As DNA, the CDR3 is TGTGCCAGCAGCTTGCTCGGAGGGGGGGCCCTTGAGCAGTTCTTC.

This clone came up once. The rearrangement uses TRBV10-3 and TRBJ1-1, with 12 bases lining up with TRBD1. Trimming at V came to 6 bases and at J to 3 bases, leaving 5 bases not matched to a gene. Germline loops: CDR1 ENHRY, CDR2 SYGVKD. This CDR3 comprises 15 residues. The CDR3 region has the DNA TGTGCCATCAGGGGACAGGGGGCTTTGGACACTGAAGCTTTCTTT. This encodes CAIRGQGALDTEAFF.

The chain couples TRBV19 to TRBJ2-6; D is uncertain. Germline CDR1 and CDR2: LNHDA and SQIVND (reference sequence). Trimming removed 4 bases from V and 10 bases from J, with 11 bases in between. CDR3 length: 13 residues. CDR3 sequence reads: CASSTRGVNVLTF. DNA of the CDR3: TGTGCCAGTAGTACGCGCGGTGTTAACGTCCTGACTTTC.

This clone was observed a handful of times. The chain recombines TRBV7-9 with TRBJ2-3; maybe TRBD2 (5 bases). The germline CDR1 and CDR2 sequences are SEHNR and FQNEAQ (reference sequence). V lost 1 base and J lost 6, with 8 bases in between. The CDR3 loop spans 13 amino acids. CDR3 DNA sequence: TGTGCCAGCAGCTTAGACCGAGGGGATACGCAGTATTTT. It encodes CASSLDRGDTQYF.

This clone was counted between two and nine times. The V gene is TRBV28, the J gene TRBJ2-7; possible D gene TRBD1, 6 bases. The germline V gene encodes CDR1 MDHEN and CDR2 SYDVKM. This CDR3 has 12 residues. V was trimmed by 5 bases and J by 3 bases, leaving 8 bases between them. The CDR3, as DNA: TGTGCCAGCAGTGGACAGCGCTACGAGCAGTACTTC. Protein product: CASSGQRYEQYF.

This clone was seen once. The chain joins TRBV6-5 to TRBJ1-4, with D unclear. The CDR3 sequence is 14 residues long. The V and J ends lost 7 bases and 4 bases respectively, with 13 bases between them. CDR1 is MNHEY and CDR2 is SVGAGI in the germline V gene. The DNA for the CDR3 is TGTGCCAGCACCGACCGGGGTTATAATGAAAAACTGTTTTTT. This gives the protein CASTDRGYNEKLFF.

This clone was seen a few times. The rearrangement joins TRBV4-2 to TRBJ2-1, with 8 bases aligning to TRBD2. The CDR3 totals 16 residues. V lost 1 base, J lost 6 bases, and 8 bases stayed unmatched. Germline CDR1 and CDR2: LGHNA and YNFKEQ. The CDR3 DNA follows: TGTGCCAGCAGCCAAGGGGCTAGCGGGTTAACCAATGAGCAGTTCTTC. Translation gives CASSQGASGLTNEQFF.

The rearrangement joins TRBV5-4 to TRBJ2-5; D is unresolved. Germline values: CDR1 SGHNT, CDR2 YYREEE (reference sequence). V lost 1 base and J 2 bases, leaving 6 bases between the germline ends. The CDR3 contains 13 residues. Written as DNA, the CDR3 is TGTGCCAGCAGCTTGCTCAGTCAAGAGACCCAGTACTTC. Translation: CASSLLSQETQYF.

In DNA form, the CDR3 reads TGTGCCAGCTCACCAGGGGACAGGGGCATTGAAGCTTTCTTT. It codes for CASSPGDRGIEAFF. This rearrangement joins TRBV18 to TRBJ1-1; 10 bases map to TRBD1. CDR1 and CDR2 (germline): KGHSH, LQKENI. This CDR3 has 14 residues. J gave up 7 bases and V 2 bases, and 4 bases lay outside the gene matches.